This T cell receptor (beta chain) was identified during a study of OX40 agonist ivuxolimab in advanced cancers. Looking at the study overall: Patients were dosed intravenously with ivuxolimab at 0.01 to 10 mg/kg every 2 weeks.

Assay: immunoSEQ multiplex PCR; the TCRdb copy retains only in-frame clones and omits some. The sample shows around 58,000 clones, around nine tenths of them seen only once. The CDR3 is 13 residues long. Trimming removed 5 bases from V and 2 bases from J, with 12 bases in between. Germline V gene lookup returns CDR1 GTSNPN and CDR2 SVGIG (reference sequence). This TCR derives from an adult with an advanced solid tumor such as melanoma, head and neck, liver or kidney cancer. This specimen was CD4+ or CD8+ T cells sorted from blood, taken in a trial of the OX40 agonist ivuxolimab. The chain joins TRBV30 to TRBJ1-1; the D is unclear. CDR3 in amino acids: CAWAGQANTEAFF. The CDR3 DNA reads as TGTGCCTGGGCTGGGCAGGCAAACACTGAAGCTTTCTTT.